This T cell receptor beta chain was identified in a study of cytomegalovirus exposure and HLA in healthy donors. Study-level points and caveats: It was likely that a cluster of highly shared sequence variants was a sequencing artifact. Prediction of most subjects' HLA-A and HLA-B alleles by TCR beta sequences was reportedly accurate.

Comments on this clone: Its antigen is not known.

The study ran its PCR with 60 Vbeta and 13 Jbeta primers. Repertoires were generated with immunoSEQ multiplex PCR, while TCRdb's copy carries only in-frame clones and drops some. This table holds 90,000 to 150,000 clones, around three quarters found once. This TCR was sampled from a female donor in good health and CMV-seronegative. Sequencing input: PBMCs.

CDR3 protein: CASSLDQGPGKLFF. For the CDR3, the DNA is TGTGCCAGCAGCTTGGACCAGGGGCCGGGGAAACTGTTTTTT. The V call is TRBV5-8, the J call TRBJ1-4; tentative D call: TRBD1 (6 bases). CDR1 and CDR2 from the germline V gene are SGHTS and YDEGEE. The CDR3 covers 14 residues. Trimming removed 0 bases at V and 11 bases at J, with 14 bases between.